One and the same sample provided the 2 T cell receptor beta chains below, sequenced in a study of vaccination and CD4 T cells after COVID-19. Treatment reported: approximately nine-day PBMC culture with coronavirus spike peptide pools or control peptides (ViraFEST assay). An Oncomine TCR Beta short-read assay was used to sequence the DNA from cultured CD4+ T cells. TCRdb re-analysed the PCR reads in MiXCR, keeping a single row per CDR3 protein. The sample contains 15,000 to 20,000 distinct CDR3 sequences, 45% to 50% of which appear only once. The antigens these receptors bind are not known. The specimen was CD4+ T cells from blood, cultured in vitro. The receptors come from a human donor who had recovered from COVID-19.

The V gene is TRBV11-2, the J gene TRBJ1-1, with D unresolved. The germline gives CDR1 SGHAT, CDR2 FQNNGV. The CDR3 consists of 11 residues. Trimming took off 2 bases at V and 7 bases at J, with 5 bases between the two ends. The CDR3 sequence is CASSLRFEAFF. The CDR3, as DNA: TGTGCCAGCAGCTTACGGTTTGAAGCTTTCTTT.

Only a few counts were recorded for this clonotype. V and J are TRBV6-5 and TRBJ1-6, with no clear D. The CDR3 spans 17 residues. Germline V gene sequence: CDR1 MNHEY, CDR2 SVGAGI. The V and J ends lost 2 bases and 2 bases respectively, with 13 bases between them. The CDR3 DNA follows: TGTGCCAGCAGTTACGTCCGGACGGCCACCTATAATTCACCCCTCCACTTT. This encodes CASSYVRTATYNSPLHF.